The clone carrying this T cell receptor (beta chain) was observed at least ten times. Its antigen is still unknown. The TCR beta profiling, which covered VDJ combination and CDR3 sequence, was carried out using genomic DNA as the template. One entry per CDR3 protein results from TCRdb running MiXCR on the reads. The table has about 160,000 distinct CDR3 sequences, approximately 44% seen once. The data were obtained in a study of CD8+CD57+ T cells in acquired aplastic anemia. Study information: When averaged, DNA from sorted CD4+ and CD8+ cells came to approximately 3.2 ug. Average CD4+ read depth in healthy donors was around 9.9 million reads.

Study-level results: For CD8+ Simpson's diversity, patients and controls showed no significant difference. About 30 shared CD8+ CDR3s appeared highly expressed within patients' immunodominant clones.

The CDR3 is 15 residues long. The V and J ends lost 4 bases and 1 base, in that order; junction bases with no gene match: 3. In germline, CDR1 is SGHRS, CDR2 YFSETQ. This receptor was obtained from a human donor in good health. The source material was sorted CD4+, CD8+, or CD8+CD57+ T cells (not recorded which) from PBMCs. The J gene is TRBJ2-5, the V gene TRBV5-1, with 11 positions matching TRBD2. CDR3 loop: CASSLTSGVQETQYF. The CDR3 nucleotides are TGCGCCAGCAGCCTGACTAGCGGGGTCCAAGAGACCCAGTACTTC.